This T cell receptor (beta chain) was identified during a study of cytotoxic CD8 clonotypes in ibrutinib-treated CLL. Study-wide findings and caveats: Sampling schedules were unmatched across sustained-remission and progressing patients.

Repertoires were generated with immunoSEQ multiplex PCR, while TCRdb's copy carries only in-frame clones and drops some. The table records fewer than 400,000 clones, about 61% of them present only once. V was trimmed by 6 bases and J by 3 bases, leaving 23 bases between them. Germline V gives CDR1 SGHDT, CDR2 YYEEEE. The CDR3 consists of 17 residues. As to this clone: What it binds is not known.

The TCR originated in a human donor with chronic lymphocytic leukemia. The chain links TRBV5-6 to TRBJ2-3; D unresolved. The sample in question was PBMCs, obtained after 36 months of ibrutinib treatment. CDR3 residues: CASTLGAHSLGTDTQYF. The CDR3 DNA reads TGTGCCAGCACCCTGGGCGCCCACAGTCTGGGTACAGATACGCAGTATTTT. Combining the CDR3 with reference TRBV5-6 and TRBJ2-3 gives the whole variable domain DAGVTQSPTHLIKTRGQQVTLRCSPKSGHDTVSWYQQALGQGPQFIFQYYEEEERQRGNFPDRFSGHQFPNYSSELNVNALLLGDSALYLCASTLGAHSLGTDTQYFGPGTRLTVL.